This TCR beta chain emerged from a study of cytomegalovirus exposure and HLA in healthy donors. Here immunoSEQ multiplex PCR was the method, and the copy in TCRdb shows in-frame clones only, minus some. The repertoire holds 90,000 or so clones, with approximately 81% as singletons. This CDR3 contains 15 residues. Germline CDR1 SGHTA, CDR2 FQGNSA. Trimming shortened V by 0 bases and J by 1 base, and 6 bases separated the two germline ends. The chain combines TRBV7-2 with TRBJ2-2, with D perhaps matching TRBD2 (5 bases). This receptor was taken from a man between 18 and 29 years old in good health and CMV-seropositive. The sequenced sample consisted of PBMCs. The CDR3 protein is CASSLAAGNTGELFF. CDR3 bases: TGTGCCAGCAGCTTAGCGGCGGGGAACACCGGGGAGCTGTTTTTT.